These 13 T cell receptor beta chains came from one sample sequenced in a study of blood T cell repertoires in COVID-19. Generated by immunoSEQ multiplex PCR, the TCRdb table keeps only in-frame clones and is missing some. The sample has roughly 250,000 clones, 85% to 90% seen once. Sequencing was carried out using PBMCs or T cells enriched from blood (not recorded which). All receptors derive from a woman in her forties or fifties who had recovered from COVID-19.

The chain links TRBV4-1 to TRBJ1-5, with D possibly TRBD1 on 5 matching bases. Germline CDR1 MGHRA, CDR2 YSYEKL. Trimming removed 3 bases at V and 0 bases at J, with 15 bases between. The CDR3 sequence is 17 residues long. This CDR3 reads CASSHTTGGGSNQPQHF. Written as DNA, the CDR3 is TGCGCCAGCAGCCACACCACAGGCGGGGGTAGCAATCAGCCCCAGCATTTT.

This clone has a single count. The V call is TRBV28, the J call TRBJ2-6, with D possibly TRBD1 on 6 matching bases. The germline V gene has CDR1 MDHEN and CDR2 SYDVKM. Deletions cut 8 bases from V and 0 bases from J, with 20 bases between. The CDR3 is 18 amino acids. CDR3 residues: CASESLQGRDSGANVLTF. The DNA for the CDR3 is TGTGCCAGCGAGAGTTTACAGGGACGGGACTCTGGGGCCAACGTCCTGACTTTC.

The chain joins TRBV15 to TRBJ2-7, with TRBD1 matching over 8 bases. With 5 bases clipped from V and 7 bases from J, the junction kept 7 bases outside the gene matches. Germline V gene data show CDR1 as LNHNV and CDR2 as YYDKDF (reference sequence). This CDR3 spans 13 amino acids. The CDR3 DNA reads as TGTGCCACCAGCGGAAGACAGGGGTGGGAGCAGTACTTC. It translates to CATSGRQGWEQYF.

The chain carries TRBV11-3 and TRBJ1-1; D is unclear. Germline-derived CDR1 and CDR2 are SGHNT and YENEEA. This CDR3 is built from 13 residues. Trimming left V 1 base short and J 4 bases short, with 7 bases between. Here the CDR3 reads CASSLVGGTEAFF. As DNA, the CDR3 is TGTGCCAGCAGCTTAGTCGGAGGCACTGAAGCTTTCTTT. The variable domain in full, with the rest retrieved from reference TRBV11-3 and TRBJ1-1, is EAGVVQSPRYKIIEKKQPVAFWCNPISGHNTLYWYLQNLGQGPELLIRYENEEAVDDSQLPKDRFSAERLKGVDSTLKIQPAELGDSAVYLCASSLVGGTEAFFGQGTRLTVV.

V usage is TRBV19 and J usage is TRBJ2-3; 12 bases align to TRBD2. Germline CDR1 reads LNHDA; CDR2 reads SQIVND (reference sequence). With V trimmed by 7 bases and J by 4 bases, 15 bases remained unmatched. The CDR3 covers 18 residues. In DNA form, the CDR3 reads TGTGCCAGTACCCCAGGACTAGCGGGATATTATGGGGCAGATACGCAGTATTTT. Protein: CASTPGLAGYYGADTQYF.

The CDR3 sequence: CASSDLTGGLSPLHF. CDR3 DNA sequence: TGTGCCAGCAGTGACCTGACAGGAGGCCTTTCACCCCTCCACTTT. This chain uses TRBV28 with TRBJ1-6; possible D gene TRBD1, 6 bases. Germline V CDR1 and CDR2: MDHEN, SYDVKM. The CDR3 consists of 15 residues. The V gene lost 5 bases and the J gene lost 9 bases, with 17 bases spanning the gap.

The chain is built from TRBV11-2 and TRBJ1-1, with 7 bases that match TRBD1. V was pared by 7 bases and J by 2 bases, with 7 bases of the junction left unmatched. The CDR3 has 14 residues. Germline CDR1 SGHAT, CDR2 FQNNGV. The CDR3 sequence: CASTPGQINTEAFF. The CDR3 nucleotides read TGTGCCAGCACCCCGGGACAGATAAACACTGAAGCTTTCTTT.

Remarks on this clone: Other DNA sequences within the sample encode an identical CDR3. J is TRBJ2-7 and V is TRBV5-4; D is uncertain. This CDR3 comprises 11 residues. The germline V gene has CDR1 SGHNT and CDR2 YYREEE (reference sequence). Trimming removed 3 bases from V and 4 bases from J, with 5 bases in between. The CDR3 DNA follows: TGTGCCAGCAGCTCAACATACGAGCAGTACTTC. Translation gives CASSSTYEQYF.

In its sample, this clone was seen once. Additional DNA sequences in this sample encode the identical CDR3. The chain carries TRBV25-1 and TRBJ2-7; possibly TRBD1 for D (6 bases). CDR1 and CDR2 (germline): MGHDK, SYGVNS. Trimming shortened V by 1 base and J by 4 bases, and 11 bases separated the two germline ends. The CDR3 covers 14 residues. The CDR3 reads CASSELGQGYEQYF. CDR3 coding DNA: TGTGCCAGCAGTGAATTGGGGCAGGGGTACGAGCAGTACTTC.

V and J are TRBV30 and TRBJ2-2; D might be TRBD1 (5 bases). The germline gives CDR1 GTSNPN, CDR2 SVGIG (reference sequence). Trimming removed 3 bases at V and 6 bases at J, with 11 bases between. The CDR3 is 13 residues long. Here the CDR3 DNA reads TGTGCCTGGAGCGAACAGGAACCCGGGGAGCTGTTTTTT. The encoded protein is CAWSEQEPGELFF.

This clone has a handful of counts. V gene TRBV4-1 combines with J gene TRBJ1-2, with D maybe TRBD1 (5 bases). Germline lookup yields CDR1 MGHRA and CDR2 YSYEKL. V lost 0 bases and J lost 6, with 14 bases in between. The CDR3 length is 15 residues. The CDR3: CASSQEGATPNGYTF. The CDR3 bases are TGCGCCAGCAGCCAAGAAGGGGCCACGCCAAATGGCTACACCTTC.

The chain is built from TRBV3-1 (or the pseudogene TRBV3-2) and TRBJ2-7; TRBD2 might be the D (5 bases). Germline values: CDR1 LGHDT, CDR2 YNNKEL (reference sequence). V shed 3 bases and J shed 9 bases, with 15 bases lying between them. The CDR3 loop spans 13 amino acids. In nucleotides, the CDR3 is TGTGCCAGCAGCCAGGAAGGTCTAGGAGGGCAGTACTTC. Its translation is CASSQEGLGGQYF.

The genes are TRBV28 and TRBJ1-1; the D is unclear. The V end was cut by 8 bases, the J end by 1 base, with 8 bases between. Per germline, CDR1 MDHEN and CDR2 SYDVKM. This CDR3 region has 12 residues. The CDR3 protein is CASYSPNTEAFF. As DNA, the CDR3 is TGTGCCAGCTACAGCCCGAACACTGAAGCTTTCTTT.